The 22 T cell receptor beta chains listed next were all sequenced from one sample in a study of glioma-infiltrating T cells (TCRdb year 2016). Sequencing instrument: Illumina MiSeq. TCR alpha and beta CDR3 regions were amplified with the iRepertoire nested amplicon-rescue multiplex PCR (arm-PCR) platform from RNA. The raw public reads went through TCRdb reprocessing: fastp at Q25, MiXCR clone calling, in-frame beta chains kept. Entries that share a CDR3 protein sequence are merged under the most common genes and DNA. The table for this sample lists over 140,000 distinct CDR3 sequences; 39% of them were counted only once. More than 15% of the sample lies in the top ten. The sequenced sample consisted of glioma tissue, nonneoplastic brain tissue, or PBMCs (not recorded which). Receptors originate from a human donor with low-grade glioma or glioblastoma, undergoing nonglioma brain surgery, or in good health (not recorded which).

This clonotype has just one count. This chain uses TRBV5-4 with TRBJ2-5; TRBD1 might be the D (8 bases). The assigned J gene may be wrong: the sequence end matches TRBJ2-7 better. This CDR3 is 16 amino acids long. CDR1 SGHNT and CDR2 YYREEE come from the germline V gene (reference sequence). CDR3 protein: CASSPTGGASSYEQYF. CDR3 nucleotide sequence: TGTGCCAGCAGCCCCACAGGGGGGGCTAGCTCCTACGAGCAGTACTTC.

The chain joins TRBV4-1 to TRBJ2-3; 10 positions agree with TRBD1. V shed 4 bases, J shed 5 bases, and the junction held 6 bases outside the gene matches. CDR1 and CDR2 (germline): MGHRA, YSYEKL. The CDR3 spans 15 residues. The CDR3 reads CASSPRQGAGDTQYF. The CDR3 nucleotides read TGCGCCAGCAGCCCACGACAGGGGGCAGGAGATACGCAGTATTTT.

The chain uses TRBV20-1 and TRBJ2-2; no firm D call. Germline V CDR1 and CDR2: DFQATT, SNEGSKA (reference sequence). CDR3 length equals 15 residues. V lost 3 bases and J 0 bases, leaving 11 bases between the germline ends. In DNA form, the CDR3 reads TGCAGTGCTAGGGGCAGCCTCGCGAACACCGGGGAGCTGTTTTTT. It yields the protein CSARGSLANTGELFF.

This rearrangement joins TRBV7-2 to TRBJ2-7; D is unclear. The CDR3 extends over 14 amino acids. Germline lookup yields CDR1 SGHTA and CDR2 FQGNSA. Trimming took off 3 bases at V and 4 bases at J, with 13 bases between the two ends. DNA for the CDR3: TGTGCCAGCAGCTTCAACGGACCCAATTACGAGCAGTACTTC. It translates to CASSFNGPNYEQYF.

The chain links TRBV12-3 or TRBV12-4 to TRBJ2-5, with 7 bases that match TRBD2. This CDR3 is built from 14 residues. The V gene end was trimmed by 5 bases and the J gene end by 2 bases; junction bases not matched to a gene: 5. DNA of the CDR3: TGTGCCAGCAGTACCCCCGGGAGGCAAGAGACCCAGTACTTC. Its protein product is CASSTPGRQETQYF.

This clonotype has a count of ten or more. This rearrangement joins TRBV10-3 to TRBJ1-1; a possible D gene is TRBD1 (5 bases). The germline V gene encodes CDR1 ENHRY and CDR2 SYGVKD. Trimming took 10 bases from V and 2 from J, leaving 14 bases between them. The CDR3 has 13 residues. The CDR3 loop reads CATKGTGNTEAFF. CDR3 bases: TGTGCCACCAAAGGGACGGGAAACACTGAAGCTTTCTTT.

The chain uses TRBV2 and TRBJ1-1, with a weak D call TRBD1 (6 bases). CDR3 length equals 13 residues. Trimming cost V 4 bases and J 11 bases, with 17 bases left between them. Germline loops: CDR1 SNHLY, CDR2 FYNNEI. In DNA, the CDR3 is TGTGCCAGCAGTGGAAACAGGGACGGGGAGGCTTTCTTT. It yields the protein CASSGNRDGEAFF.

This clonotype has just a few counts. The junction does not match germline at one end; this may be a read error. The rearrangement joins TRBV7-8 to TRBJ1-3, with 7 bases aligning to TRBD1. Germline V gene sequence: CDR1 SGHVS, CDR2 FQNEAQ. There are 14 residues in the CDR3. CDR3 bases: TGTGCCCGCAGCACAGGGGACTCTGGAAACACCATATATTTT. Amino acid sequence: CARSTGDSGNTIYF. Using reference TRBV7-8 and TRBJ1-3 for the parts outside the CDR3, the full variable domain is GAGVSQSPRYKVAKRGQDVALRCDPISGHVSLFWYQQALGQGPEFLTYFQNEAQLDKSGLPSDRFFAERPEGSVSTLKIQRTQQEDSAVYLCARSTGDSGNTIYFGEGSWLTVV.

This clonotype was detected many times. The chain recombines TRBV20-1 with TRBJ2-3, with 8 bases identical to TRBD2. This CDR3 contains 15 residues. CDR1 and CDR2 from the germline V gene are DFQATT and SNEGSKA (reference sequence). The trim removed 4 bases at V and 4 bases at J, leaving 10 bases unmatched. The CDR3 loop is CSANAGGLEPDTQYF. In nucleotides, the CDR3 is TGCAGTGCTAACGCGGGAGGCTTGGAGCCAGATACGCAGTATTTT.

V and J are TRBV2 and TRBJ1-5; 7 nucleotides agree with TRBD1. Trimming removed 8 bases from V and 0 bases from J; junction bases left unmatched: 4. The CDR3 extends over 14 amino acids. The V gene's germline CDR1 is SNHLY and CDR2 FYNNEI. CDR3 sequence reads: CASRQGGSNQPQHF. For the CDR3, the DNA is TGTGCCAGCCGACAGGGAGGTAGCAATCAGCCCCAGCATTTT.

The J gene is TRBJ2-3, the V gene TRBV10-1; 11 bases align to TRBD2. This CDR3 is built from 16 residues. V shed 6 bases, J shed 2 bases, and the junction held 7 bases outside the gene matches. Germline assignment: CDR1 WNHNN and CDR2 SYGVQD (reference sequence). CDR3 nucleotides: TGCGCCAGCAGCCGATATAGCGGGGGGGCCACAGATACGCAGTATTTT. Residues: CASSRYSGGATDTQYF.

Concerning this clonotype: Possible read error: a much larger clone is one base away. This chain links TRBV6-5 with TRBJ1-1; D possibly corresponds to TRBD1 (6 bases). CDR3 length equals 12 residues. The germline CDR1 and CDR2 sequences are MNHEY and SVGAGI. CDR3 coding DNA: TGTGCCAGCACCATGGGGGGCCCTGAAGCTTCCTTT. It is translated as CASTMGGPEASF.

This clonotype came up a few times. This sequence joins TRBV20-1 and TRBJ2-7; 8 nucleotides agree with TRBD1. Germline CDR1 is DFQATT and CDR2 is SNEGSKA (reference sequence). This CDR3 is built from 14 residues. J gave up 2 bases and V 3 bases, and 6 bases lay outside the gene matches. The chain's CDR3 is CSASRTGPTYEQYF. The CDR3 nucleotides are TGCAGTGCTAGTAGGACAGGGCCCACCTACGAGCAGTACTTC.

This sequence joins TRBV28 and TRBJ1-2; D gene ambiguous. The CDR3 contains 13 residues. V was pared by 6 bases and J by 6 bases, with 14 bases between. CDR1 MDHEN and CDR2 SYDVKM come from the germline V gene. The CDR3 nucleotides are TGTGCCAGCAGGCGCCGGGGTCACGATGGCTACACCTTC. Protein: CASRRRGHDGYTF.

The CDR3 DNA reads as TGTGCCAGCAGCCCCCGGACGGATCAGCCCCAGCATTTT. The encoded protein is CASSPRTDQPQHF. The J gene is TRBJ1-5, the V gene TRBV7-2; no clear D gene. The CDR3 has 13 amino acids. Per germline, CDR1 SGHTA and CDR2 FQGNSA. The V and J ends lost 5 bases and 5 bases respectively, with 10 bases between them.

As concerns this clonotype: A read error may produce the germline difference seen at one junction end. The CDR3 DNA is TGTGCCCGCAGTCCGAATGCAGATACGCAGTATTTT. Protein sequence: CARSPNADTQYF. This sequence joins TRBV7-3 and TRBJ2-3; D is uncertain. The germline gives CDR1 SGHTA, CDR2 FQGTGA. This CDR3 is 12 amino acids long.

The genes are TRBV20-1 and TRBJ1-2, with D maybe TRBD1 (5 bases). The CDR3 runs 14 residues. CDR1 is DFQATT and CDR2 is SNEGSKA in the germline V gene (reference sequence). The germline V and J ends were trimmed by 6 bases and 2 bases, with 16 bases remaining between them. CDR3 nucleotide sequence: TGCAGTGCCTCCCGGGACGCCTTAAACTATGGCTACACCTTC. As protein: CSASRDALNYGYTF.

This clonotype has a handful of counts. The CDR3 bases are TGTGCCAGCAGTTGGACAGGGGGAAACAATCAGCCCCAGCATTTT. This codes for CASSWTGGNNQPQHF. The chain combines TRBV27 with TRBJ1-5; 10 positions agree with TRBD1. There are 15 residues in the CDR3. CDR1 is MNHEY and CDR2 is SMNVEV in the germline V gene (reference sequence). Trimming cost V 4 bases and J 3 bases; bases outside gene matches: 3.

The chain has TRBV27 and TRBJ1-6; D gene uncertain. Between the trimmed V and J ends, which lost 6 bases and 8 bases, there was a span of 17 bases. From germline, CDR1 is MNHEY and CDR2 SMNVEV (reference sequence). The CDR3 runs to 15 residues. CDR3 nucleotide sequence: TGTGCCAGCAGGGATGCGGGGTCCCGTCATTCACCCCTCCACTTT. This sequence encodes CASRDAGSRHSPLHF.

A note on this clonotype: A read error may be the cause here, since a much bigger clone is one base away. The chain joins TRBV2 to TRBJ2-3; 7 nucleotides line up with TRBD1. The CDR3 is 13 amino acids. The germline V gene encodes CDR1 SNHLY and CDR2 FYNNEI. The CDR3 DNA sequence: TGTGCCAGAAGTGCGCAGGGGGAAGGAACGCAGTATTTT. Translated, it gives CARSAQGEGTQYF.

The rearrangement uses TRBV20-1 and TRBJ1-5, with D unresolved. Per the germline V gene, CDR1 is DFQATT and CDR2 is SNEGSKA (reference sequence). V was clipped by 8 bases and J by 1 base, with 15 bases between them. The CDR3 extends over 14 amino acids. CDR3 region: CSTAEGSSNQPQHF. CDR3 DNA sequence: TGCAGTACTGCTGAAGGCAGCAGCAATCAGCCCCAGCATTTT.

The chain uses TRBV27 and TRBJ1-3, with TRBD1 matching over 7 bases. Losses at the gene ends were 6 bases for V and 2 bases for J; bases not matched to a gene: 4. Germline V gene sequence: CDR1 MNHEY, CDR2 SMNVEV (reference sequence). The CDR3 covers 14 residues. The CDR3 bases are TGTGCCAGCAGACGTACAGGGGCTGGAAACACCATATATTTT. Encoded protein: CASRRTGAGNTIYF.